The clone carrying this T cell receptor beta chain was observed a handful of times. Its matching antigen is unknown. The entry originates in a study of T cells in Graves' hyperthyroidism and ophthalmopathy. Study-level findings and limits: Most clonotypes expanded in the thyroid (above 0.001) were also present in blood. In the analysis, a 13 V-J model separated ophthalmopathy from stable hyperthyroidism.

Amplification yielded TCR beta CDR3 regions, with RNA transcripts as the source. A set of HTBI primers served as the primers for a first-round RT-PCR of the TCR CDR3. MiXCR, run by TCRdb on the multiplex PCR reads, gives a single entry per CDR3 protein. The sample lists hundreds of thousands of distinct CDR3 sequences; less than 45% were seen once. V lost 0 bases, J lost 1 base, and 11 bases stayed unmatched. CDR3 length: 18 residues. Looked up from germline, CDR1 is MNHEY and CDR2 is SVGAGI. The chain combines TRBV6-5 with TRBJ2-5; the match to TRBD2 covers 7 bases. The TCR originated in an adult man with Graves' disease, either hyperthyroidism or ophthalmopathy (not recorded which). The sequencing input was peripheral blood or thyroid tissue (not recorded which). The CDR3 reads CASSYSKSGTTIQETQYF. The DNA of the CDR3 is TGTGCCAGCAGTTACTCGAAGAGCGGGACTACGATCCAAGAGACCCAGTACTTC.